Each of the 31 T cell receptor beta chains below was sequenced from the same sample in a study of cytomegalovirus exposure and HLA in healthy donors. Primers included in the PCR were 60 Vbeta and 13 Jbeta primers. Generated by immunoSEQ multiplex PCR, the TCRdb table keeps only in-frame clones and is missing some. Here the sample spans approximately 150,000 clones, approximately 71% being singletons. Input material: PBMCs. The receptors shown here come from a man aged 50-60 years in good health and CMV-seronegative.

Only a few counts were recorded for this clone. V is TRBV2 and J is TRBJ1-1; D gene ambiguous. The CDR3 consists of 14 residues. CDR1 SNHLY and CDR2 FYNNEI come from the germline V gene. Trimming took off 7 bases at V and 3 bases at J, with 15 bases between the two ends. Here the CDR3 reads CASITGIVDTEAFF. The CDR3 region has the DNA TGTGCCAGCATAACGGGGATAGTGGACACTGAAGCTTTCTTT.

This chain links TRBV20-1 with TRBJ2-7; D remains ambiguous. This CDR3 spans 11 amino acids. Germline values: CDR1 DFQATT, CDR2 SNEGSKA (reference sequence). V lost 6 bases and J lost 5, with 11 bases in between. The CDR3 sequence: CSAPTPDEQYF. Here the CDR3 DNA reads TGCAGTGCCCCAACTCCCGACGAGCAGTACTTC.

This clone was recorded once. The CDR3 loop reads CASSETQITNEKLFF. DNA of the CDR3: TGTGCCAGCAGTGAAACGCAGATAACTAATGAAAAACTGTTTTTT. This chain links TRBV6-1 with TRBJ1-4; no reliable D call. Germline assignment: CDR1 MNHNS and CDR2 SASEGT. V was clipped by 2 bases and J by 1 base, with 8 bases between them. The CDR3 consists of 15 residues.

This clone was picked up one time. This chain links TRBV18 with TRBJ1-2; D perhaps matches TRBD1 (6 bases). Trimming shortened V by 0 bases and J by 3 bases, and 11 bases separated the two germline ends. Germline values: CDR1 KGHSH, CDR2 LQKENI. The CDR3 contains 15 residues. The CDR3 loop reads CASSPPVQGYYGYTF. Written as DNA, the CDR3 is TGTGCCAGCTCACCACCTGTACAGGGTTACTATGGCTACACCTTC.

This chain connects TRBV2 to TRBJ1-5, with D perhaps TRBD1 (6 bases). Per germline, CDR1 SNHLY and CDR2 FYNNEI. The CDR3 sequence is 14 residues long. V lost 5 bases and J 7 bases, leaving 15 bases between the germline ends. The CDR3 reads CASSQVSQGQPQHF. The CDR3 DNA reads TGTGCCAGCAGTCAAGTGTCACAGGGACAGCCCCAGCATTTT.

V is TRBV2 and J is TRBJ1-2, with D possibly being TRBD1 (6 bases). CDR1 is SNHLY and CDR2 is FYNNEI in the germline V gene. CDR3 length: 17 residues. The germline V and J ends were trimmed by 0 bases and 8 bases, with 22 bases remaining between them. Here the CDR3 DNA reads TGTGCCAGCAGTGAAGCAGGGGTTTACAGGGATCATCGAGGCTACACCTTC. Amino acid sequence: CASSEAGVYRDHRGYTF.

To note about this clone: The same CDR3 can be traced to other DNA sequences in this sample. The chain couples TRBV11-2 to TRBJ2-5; D gene ambiguous. The CDR3 covers 12 residues. Germline V gene lookup returns CDR1 SGHAT and CDR2 FQNNGV. The V gene lost 1 base and the J gene lost 5 bases, with 5 bases spanning the gap. Written as DNA, the CDR3 is TGTGCCAGCAGCTTAGTCAGGGAGACCCAGTACTTC. Amino acids: CASSLVRETQYF.

V and J are TRBV5-1 and TRBJ2-7; 8 nucleotides line up with TRBD1. Germline CDR1 reads SGHRS; CDR2 reads YFSETQ. This CDR3 is built from 13 residues. The V gene end was trimmed by 5 bases and the J gene end by 6 bases; junction bases not matched to a gene: 7. CDR3 in DNA: TGCGCCAGCAGATCCGGGACAGGCGGCGAGCAGTACTTC. Amino acid sequence: CASRSGTGGEQYF.

The rearrangement links TRBV6-1 to TRBJ2-3; 9 positions match TRBD1. V gave up 10 bases and J gave up 6 bases; unmatched junction bases: 11. The germline V gene has CDR1 MNHNS and CDR2 SASEGT. The CDR3 extends over 14 amino acids. CDR3 coding DNA: TGTGCCACTACCGGACAGGGGCTAGGGGATACGCAGTATTTT. Its translation is CATTGQGLGDTQYF.

The table lists this clone with a count of one. V usage is TRBV5-1 and J usage is TRBJ2-5, with 7 bases lining up with TRBD1. J gave up 11 bases and V 0 bases, and 10 bases lay outside the gene matches. This CDR3 region has 14 residues. Germline V gene data show CDR1 as SGHRS and CDR2 as YFSETQ. The CDR3 sequence: CASSLGQGLLEQYF. For the CDR3, the DNA is TGCGCCAGCAGCTTGGGACAGGGTCTGTTAGAGCAGTACTTC.

The V and J genes are TRBV16 and TRBJ1-1; the D gene is possibly TRBD1 (6 bases). The CDR3 consists of 14 residues. Trimming removed 0 bases from V and 3 bases from J, with 8 bases in between. Germline-derived CDR1 and CDR2 are KGHSY and FQNENV. The CDR3 DNA sequence: TGTGCCAGCAGCCAATCGGGGGCGGACACTGAAGCTTTCTTT. It codes for CASSQSGADTEAFF.

The chain combines TRBV5-1 with TRBJ2-3; TRBD2 matches at 15 bases. This CDR3 is built from 15 residues. The V segment lost 4 bases and the J segment 8 bases; nucleotides outside the gene matches: 5. Per the germline V gene, CDR1 is SGHRS and CDR2 is YFSETQ. Here the CDR3 DNA reads TGCGCCAGCAGCGCACGGACTAGCGGGGGGGTTACGCAGTATTTT. Protein: CASSARTSGGVTQYF.

The chain combines TRBV28 with TRBJ1-3, with TRBD1 matching 7 bases. This CDR3 is built from 14 residues. V shed 8 bases, J shed 2 bases, and the junction held 6 bases outside the gene matches. Germline V CDR1 and CDR2: MDHEN, SYDVKM. The CDR3 region is CASAQGGTGNTIYF. The CDR3 nucleotides are TGTGCCAGCGCTCAGGGGGGAACTGGAAACACCATATATTTT.

The V gene is TRBV7-2, the J gene TRBJ2-7; D remains unclear. The CDR3 contains 11 residues. V was cut by 6 bases and J by 2 bases, with 5 bases left in between. In germline, CDR1 is SGHTA, CDR2 FQGNSA. The CDR3: CASSPAYEQYF. The DNA for the CDR3 is TGTGCCAGCAGTCCCGCCTACGAGCAGTACTTC.

This chain uses TRBV9 with TRBJ1-4, with 9 positions matching TRBD1. J was trimmed by 4 bases and V by 3 bases; bases with no gene match: 4. Germline V gives CDR1 SGDLS, CDR2 YYNGEE. The CDR3 is 15 residues long. The CDR3 region is CASSAQGAGNEKLFF. The CDR3 region has the DNA TGTGCCAGCAGCGCACAGGGGGCAGGTAATGAAAAACTGTTTTTT.

The CDR3 sequence: CASFTGGNTEAFF. In DNA form, the CDR3 reads TGCGCCAGTTTTACAGGGGGAAACACTGAAGCTTTCTTT. The chain joins TRBV10-2 to TRBJ1-1; 8 bases are a match to TRBD1. J gave up 2 bases and V 9 bases, and 5 bases lay outside the gene matches. Germline V gene sequence: CDR1 WSHSY, CDR2 SAAADI. This CDR3 comprises 13 residues.

The chain couples TRBV7-8 to TRBJ2-2; tentatively, D is TRBD1 (5 bases). The germline V and J ends were trimmed by 5 bases and 0 bases, with 10 bases remaining between them. Germline values: CDR1 SGHVS, CDR2 FQNEAQ. CDR3 length equals 15 residues. The CDR3 DNA follows: TGTGCCAGCAGCCAGACAGTTGCGAACACCGGGGAGCTGTTTTTT. This codes for CASSQTVANTGELFF. Filled out from reference TRBV7-8 and TRBJ2-2, the complete variable domain reads GAGVSQSPRYKVAKRGQDVALRCDPISGHVSLFWYQQALGQGPEFLTYFQNEAQLDKSGLPSDRFFAERPEGSVSTLKIQRTQQEDSAVYLCASSQTVANTGELFFGEGSRLTVL.

This clone showed up just once. A read error may account for a junction end that differs from germline. This rearrangement joins TRBV29-1 to TRBJ2-3, with 7 bases matching TRBD2. The CDR3 is 14 amino acids. Germline assignment: CDR1 SQVTM and CDR2 ANQGSEA. Here the CDR3 reads CSIGGVPSTDTPYF. In DNA form, the CDR3 reads TGCAGCATTGGGGGGGTACCTAGCACAGATACGCCGTATTTT.

This chain connects TRBV19 to TRBJ2-5, with D perhaps matching TRBD1 (6 bases). Trimming took 8 bases from V and 2 from J, leaving 21 bases between them. The germline V gene encodes CDR1 LNHDA and CDR2 SQIVND (reference sequence). There are 16 residues in the CDR3. Written as DNA, the CDR3 is TGTGCCAGTTCCGATGGTGGCAGGGGCGTGCAAGAGACCCAGTACTTC. Its protein is CASSDGGRGVQETQYF. The full variable domain, in which reference TRBV19 and TRBJ2-5 provide the parts outside the CDR3, is DGGITQSPKYLFRKEGQNVTLSCEQNLNHDAMYWYRQDPGQGLRLIYYSQIVNDFQKGDIAEGYSVSREKKESFPLTVTSAQKNPTAFYLCASSDGGRGVQETQYFGPGTRLLVL.

The CDR3 coding sequence is TGTGCCAGCAGTGCCGGGACAGCATCCTATAGCAATCAGCCCCAGCATTTT. Amino acid sequence: CASSAGTASYSNQPQHF. The chain uses TRBV6-1 and TRBJ1-5; 7 bases line up with TRBD1. The CDR3 runs to 17 residues. From germline, CDR1 is MNHNS and CDR2 SASEGT. The ends lost 4 bases at V and 0 bases at J; junction bases unmatched: 9.

This clone has only a few counts. Other DNA sequences in the same sample also yield this CDR3. The chain is built from TRBV6-5 and TRBJ1-1; D call uncertain. V was clipped by 4 bases and J by 5 bases, with 5 bases between them. The length of the CDR3 is 11 residues. Germline V CDR1 and CDR2: MNHEY, SVGAGI. CDR3 protein: CASSSETEAFF. The CDR3 region has the DNA TGTGCCAGCAGTTCTGAGACTGAAGCTTTCTTT.

The rearrangement joins TRBV19 to TRBJ2-7; TRBD1 matches 8 bases. Unmatched junction bases numbered 7, after V lost 3 bases and J lost 0 bases. The germline CDR1 and CDR2 sequences are LNHDA and SQIVND (reference sequence). There are 16 residues in the CDR3. The CDR3 protein is CASSILGQGSSYEQYF. The DNA of the CDR3 is TGTGCCAGTAGTATCCTCGGACAGGGTAGCTCCTACGAGCAGTACTTC. The entire variable domain, with the rest obtained from reference TRBV19 and TRBJ2-7, is as follows: DGGITQSPKYLFRKEGQNVTLSCEQNLNHDAMYWYRQDPGQGLRLIYYSQIVNDFQKGDIAEGYSVSREKKESFPLTVTSAQKNPTAFYLCASSILGQGSSYEQYFGPGTRLTVT.

V and J are TRBV28 and TRBJ2-7, with 9 nucleotides matching TRBD1. This CDR3 is built from 15 residues. Germline CDR1 and CDR2: MDHEN and SYDVKM. V was pared by 1 base and J by 1 base, with 2 bases of the junction left unmatched. CDR3 sequence: CASSLFGTGSYEQYF. The CDR3 DNA is TGTGCCAGCAGTTTATTCGGGACAGGGTCCTACGAGCAGTACTTC. Complete variable domain (other parts from reference TRBV28 and TRBJ2-7): DVKVTQSSRYLVKRTGEKVFLECVQDMDHENMFWYRQDPGLGLRLIYFSYDVKMKEKGDIPEGYSVSREKKERFSLILESASTNQTSMYLCASSLFGTGSYEQYFGPGTRLTVT.

This chain connects TRBV4-3 to TRBJ1-1; 8 bases are a match to TRBD1. CDR3 size: 15 residues. After removal of 0 bases from V and 7 bases from J, the junction contained 7 bases not matched to a gene. Germline V gene data show CDR1 as LGHNA and CDR2 as YSLEER. This CDR3 is CASSQDGGQAREAFF. CDR3 sequence (DNA): TGCGCCAGCAGCCAAGATGGGGGACAGGCCCGTGAAGCTTTCTTT.

This chain connects TRBV5-6 to TRBJ1-2; 7 bases agree with TRBD1. The germline CDR1 and CDR2 sequences are SGHDT and YYEEEE. There are 16 residues in the CDR3. With V trimmed by 0 bases and J by 6 bases, 11 bases remained unmatched. As DNA, the CDR3 is TGTGCCAGCAGCTTGGTGGACCGACAGGGAAGAAATGGCTACACCTTC. Translation: CASSLVDRQGRNGYTF.

Regarding this clone: At the DNA level, this CDR3 is encoded by other sequences in the same sample as well. The rearrangement links TRBV14 to TRBJ2-5; maybe TRBD2 (5 bases). Between the trimmed V and J ends, which lost 0 bases and 1 base, there was a span of 6 bases. In germline, CDR1 is SGHDN, CDR2 FVKESK. The CDR3 is 14 amino acids. The CDR3 here is CASSQERAQETQYF. For the CDR3, the DNA is TGTGCCAGCAGCCAAGAGCGGGCCCAAGAGACCCAGTACTTC. Filled out from reference TRBV14 and TRBJ2-5, the complete variable domain reads EAGVTQFPSHSVIEKGQTVTLRCDPISGHDNLYWYRRVMGKEIKFLLHFVKESKQDESGMPNNRFLAERTGGTYSTLKVQPAELEDSGVYFCASSQERAQETQYFGPGTRLLVL.

This clone was detected a few times. This sequence joins TRBV5-1 and TRBJ1-2; D ambiguous. The V gene's germline CDR1 is SGHRS and CDR2 YFSETQ. The CDR3 length is 15 residues. Trimming removed 0 bases from V and 4 bases from J, with 13 bases in between. The CDR3 DNA follows: TGCGCCAGCAGCTTGGGAGAGAACAGACGCTATGGCTACACCTTC. Residues: CASSLGENRRYGYTF.

V and J are TRBV5-1 and TRBJ2-3; 10 nucleotides line up with TRBD2. Germline CDR1 and CDR2: SGHRS and YFSETQ. Trimming removed 4 bases from V and 5 bases from J; junction bases left unmatched: 4. This CDR3 is built from 14 residues. This CDR3 reads CASSGIAGGDTQYF. CDR3 bases: TGCGCCAGCAGCGGCATAGCGGGGGGAGATACGCAGTATTTT.

This chain uses TRBV27 with TRBJ2-5, with TRBD1 identical over 8 bases. V was clipped by 3 bases and J by 2 bases; unmatched bases: 5. The CDR3 loop spans 15 amino acids. The germline gives CDR1 MNHEY, CDR2 SMNVEV (reference sequence). For the CDR3, the DNA is TGTGCCAGCAGTTTGAGGACAGGGACTCAAGAGACCCAGTACTTC. Translating gives CASSLRTGTQETQYF.

A single count supports this clone. The V call is TRBV19, the J call TRBJ1-2; 7 bases agree with TRBD1. CDR1 is LNHDA and CDR2 is SQIVND in the germline V gene (reference sequence). Unmatched junction bases numbered 12, after V lost 7 bases and J lost 4 bases. CDR3 length: 15 amino acids. The CDR3 loop is CASTPGTDGTYGYTF. The CDR3 region has the DNA TGTGCCAGTACCCCAGGGACAGATGGAACCTATGGCTACACCTTC.

V usage is TRBV5-8 and J usage is TRBJ2-7; D gene ambiguous. CDR1 and CDR2 from the germline V gene are SGHTS and YDEGEE. The germline V and J ends were trimmed by 0 bases and 7 bases, with 5 bases remaining between them. This CDR3 spans 11 amino acids. The CDR3 loop reads CASSLALEQYF. DNA for the CDR3: TGTGCCAGCAGCTTGGCTCTTGAGCAGTACTTC.